The 12 T cell receptor beta chains in this list originate from one sample, sequenced in a study of cytomegalovirus exposure and HLA in healthy donors (dated by TCRdb to 2016 to 2017). Library method: the immunoSEQ multiplex PCR assay. The multiplex PCR relied on a mix of 60 forward primers for TCR Vbeta segments and 13 reverse primers for TCR Jbeta segments. Not all clones reach the TCRdb copy of this immuneACCESS table, which keeps in-frame sequences only. Checked studies attribute under half of the gap to unresolved V genes and leave the rest unexplained. In all, the sample holds roughly 98,000 clones, and 75% to 85% of those were seen once. Approximately 10% of the sample goes to the ten largest clones. The sequenced sample was PBMCs. Receptor source: a man younger than 35 in good health and CMV-seropositive.

The rearrangement links TRBV18 to TRBJ1-1; D gene ambiguous. CDR1 KGHSH and CDR2 LQKENI come from the germline V gene. V was pared by 1 base and J by 2 bases, with 5 bases between. This CDR3 is 13 amino acids long. CDR3 nucleotides: TGTGCCAGCTCACCACTCAGTAACACTGAAGCTTTCTTT. It specifies CASSPLSNTEAFF.

V gene TRBV7-9 combines with J gene TRBJ1-1, with D tentatively TRBD1 (5 bases). Germline loops: CDR1 SEHNR, CDR2 FQNEAQ (reference sequence). CDR3 length: 12 residues. V lost 7 bases to trimming and J lost 5 bases, with 11 bases between them. CDR3: CASTHGGTEAFF. The DNA of the CDR3 is TGTGCCAGCACCCATGGGGGGACTGAAGCTTTCTTT.

V gene TRBV7-8 combines with J gene TRBJ1-2; possibly TRBD1 for D (5 bases). Germline CDR1 SGHVS, CDR2 FQNEAQ. This CDR3 region has 15 residues. Trimming took off 5 bases at V and 0 bases at J, with 13 bases between the two ends. In nucleotides, the CDR3 is TGTGCCAGCAGCCTCACAGGTGGAGCTAACTATGGCTACACCTTC. Amino acid sequence: CASSLTGGANYGYTF.

This chain links TRBV4-1 with TRBJ1-5; 8 bases agree with TRBD1. The trim removed 3 bases at V and 6 bases at J, leaving 10 bases unmatched. CDR3 size: 16 residues. Germline values: CDR1 MGHRA, CDR2 YSYEKL. The DNA for the CDR3 is TGCGCCAGCAGCCATATAGGACAGGGACGAAGTCAGCCCCAGCATTTT. Translated: CASSHIGQGRSQPQHF.

The chain couples TRBV2 to TRBJ2-5, with 8 bases that match TRBD2. Germline trimming cut 5 bases from V and 0 bases from J; bases unmatched to any gene: 5. This CDR3 region has 15 residues. Germline-derived CDR1 and CDR2 are SNHLY and FYNNEI. The CDR3 here is CASSYLAGNQETQYF. DNA for the CDR3: TGTGCCAGCAGTTACTTAGCGGGGAACCAAGAGACCCAGTACTTC.

This chain connects TRBV18 to TRBJ2-1; unclear D gene. The CDR3 totals 13 residues. V lost 1 base to trimming and J lost 4 bases, with 5 bases between them. Germline V CDR1 and CDR2: KGHSH, LQKENI. The CDR3 DNA reads as TGTGCCAGCTCACCACATCGGTACAATGAGCAGTTCTTC. This encodes CASSPHRYNEQFF.

The chain uses TRBV7-8 and TRBJ2-1; D call uncertain. V lost 1 base to trimming and J lost 5 bases, with 9 bases between them. The CDR3 contains 14 residues. Germline values: CDR1 SGHVS, CDR2 FQNEAQ. As DNA, the CDR3 is TGTGCCAGCAGCTTAGTAGCCGGCCACAATGAGCAGTTCTTC. It yields the protein CASSLVAGHNEQFF.

The chain recombines TRBV27 with TRBJ1-2; D uncertain. V lost 3 bases and J lost 4, with 12 bases in between. The CDR3 extends over 14 amino acids. CDR1 and CDR2 (germline): MNHEY, SMNVEV (reference sequence). The CDR3 nucleotides are TGTGCCAGCAGTTTCTCCGGGTCGGGCTATGGCTACACCTTC. Translated, it gives CASSFSGSGYGYTF.

The gene calls are TRBV30 and TRBJ2-5, with 9 nucleotides matching TRBD1. There are 14 residues in the CDR3. The J segment lost 5 bases and the V segment lost 2 bases, leaving 6 bases of the junction unmatched. CDR1 and CDR2 (germline): GTSNPN, SVGIG (reference sequence). CDR3 nucleotide sequence: TGTGCCTGGAGTCCGGGACAGGGAGGCGAGACCCAGTACTTC. Amino acid sequence: CAWSPGQGGETQYF.

The rearrangement links TRBV25-1 to TRBJ2-7; D perhaps matches TRBD1 (6 bases). V was clipped by 8 bases and J by 4 bases, with 12 bases between them. The CDR3 totals 12 residues. The germline V gene has CDR1 MGHDK and CDR2 SYGVNS. The DNA of the CDR3 is TGTGCCAGCGCCGCAGGGGCTTACGAGCAGTACTTC. Translation gives CASAAGAYEQYF.

The chain joins TRBV9 to TRBJ2-5; D may be TRBD2 (6 bases). Trimming cost V 3 bases and J 3 bases, with 15 bases left between them. Germline CDR1 is SGDLS and CDR2 is YYNGEE. The CDR3 is made up of 15 amino acids. The CDR3 is CASSGMGRGKETQYF. Here the CDR3 DNA reads TGTGCCAGCAGCGGAATGGGTCGGGGGAAAGAGACCCAGTACTTC.

The rearrangement links TRBV2 to TRBJ2-2, with a weak D call TRBD2 (5 bases). The CDR3 sequence is 14 residues long. Trimming took off 7 bases at V and 5 bases at J, with 14 bases between the two ends. Germline V CDR1 and CDR2: SNHLY, FYNNEI. As DNA, the CDR3 is TGTGCCAGCAATGATAGAGGGAATACCGGGGAGCTGTTTTTT. Its translation: CASNDRGNTGELFF.